This T cell receptor (beta chain) was sequenced in a study of early T cells in non-severe SARS-CoV-2 infection. Study summary: RNA in bulk from unsorted whole blood was sequenced, and chains were unpaired.

MiXCR, applied by TCRdb to the 5' RACE reads, yields one record per CDR3 protein. This table holds 60,000 to 75,000 distinct CDR3 sequences, around 10% found once. Germline loops: CDR1 ENHRY, CDR2 SYGVKD. With V trimmed by 2 bases and J by 1 base, 2 bases remained unmatched. The CDR3 is 16 residues long. The source material was whole blood. The source of this sequence is an adult who was a healthcare worker with PCR-confirmed SARS-CoV-2 infection or an uninfected control (not recorded which). The gene calls are TRBV10-3 and TRBJ2-3, with 11 positions matching TRBD2. The CDR3 here is CAISEPGLAGTDTQYF. CDR3 nucleotide sequence: TGTGCCATCAGTGAGCCGGGACTAGCGGGCACAGATACGCAGTATTTT.